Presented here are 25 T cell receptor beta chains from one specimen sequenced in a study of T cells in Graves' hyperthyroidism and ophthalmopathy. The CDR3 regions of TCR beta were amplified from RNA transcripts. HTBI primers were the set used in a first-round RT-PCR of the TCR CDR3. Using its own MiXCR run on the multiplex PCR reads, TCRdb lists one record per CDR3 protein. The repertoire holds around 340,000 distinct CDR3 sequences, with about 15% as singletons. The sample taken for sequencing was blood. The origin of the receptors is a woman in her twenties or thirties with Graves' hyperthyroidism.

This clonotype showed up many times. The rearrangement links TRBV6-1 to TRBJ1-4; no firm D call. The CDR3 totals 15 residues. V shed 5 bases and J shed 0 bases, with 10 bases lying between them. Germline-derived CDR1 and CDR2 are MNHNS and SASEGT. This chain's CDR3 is CASSLMGATNEKLFF. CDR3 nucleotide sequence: TGTGCCAGCAGTTTAATGGGTGCAACTAATGAAAAACTGTTTTTT.

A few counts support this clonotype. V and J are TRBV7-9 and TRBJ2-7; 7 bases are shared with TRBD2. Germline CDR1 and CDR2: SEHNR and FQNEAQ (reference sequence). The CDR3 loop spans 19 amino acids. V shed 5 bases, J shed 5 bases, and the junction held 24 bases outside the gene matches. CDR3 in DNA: TGTGCCAGCAGCCCAAACCCTCACCTCTTGGGGGGAGGGATCCACGAGCAGTACTTC. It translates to CASSPNPHLLGGGIHEQYF.

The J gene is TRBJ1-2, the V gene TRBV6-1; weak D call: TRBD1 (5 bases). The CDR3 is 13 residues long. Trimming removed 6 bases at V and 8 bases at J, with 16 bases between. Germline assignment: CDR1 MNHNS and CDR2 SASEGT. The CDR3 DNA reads TGTGCCAGCAGCCCACAGGCCCTTGGAGGCTACACCTTC. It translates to CASSPQALGGYTF.

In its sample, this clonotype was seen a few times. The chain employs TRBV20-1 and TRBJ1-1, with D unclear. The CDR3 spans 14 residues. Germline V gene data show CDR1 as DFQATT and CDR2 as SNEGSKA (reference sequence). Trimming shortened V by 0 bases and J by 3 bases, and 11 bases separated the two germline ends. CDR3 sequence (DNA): TGCAGTGCTAGAGATATTAGGGCACACACTGAAGCTTTCTTT. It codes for CSARDIRAHTEAFF.

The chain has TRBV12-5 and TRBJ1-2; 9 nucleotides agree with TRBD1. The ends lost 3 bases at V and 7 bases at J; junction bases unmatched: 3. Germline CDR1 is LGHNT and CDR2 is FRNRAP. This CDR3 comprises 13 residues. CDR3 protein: CASGFLGQGGYTF. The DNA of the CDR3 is TGTGCTAGTGGTTTTCTGGGACAGGGTGGCTACACCTTC.

The CDR3 DNA sequence: TGTGCCAGCAAAGAGGGGCCGGGGTCCCAGTACTTC. Translating it yields CASKEGPGSQYF. The J gene is TRBJ2-5, the V gene TRBV28, with D possibly called TRBD1 or TRBD2 (5 bases each). Per the germline V gene, CDR1 is MDHEN and CDR2 is SYDVKM. CDR3 size: 12 residues. V gave up 7 bases and J gave up 9 bases, with 15 bases separating them.

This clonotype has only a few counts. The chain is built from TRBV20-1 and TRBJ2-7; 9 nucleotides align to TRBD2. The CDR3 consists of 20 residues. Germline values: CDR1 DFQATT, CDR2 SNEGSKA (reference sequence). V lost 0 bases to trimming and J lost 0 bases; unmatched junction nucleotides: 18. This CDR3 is CSARDSQYPLAGRSSYEQYF. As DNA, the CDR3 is TGCAGTGCTAGAGATTCACAGTACCCACTAGCGGGCCGCAGCTCCTACGAGCAGTACTTC.

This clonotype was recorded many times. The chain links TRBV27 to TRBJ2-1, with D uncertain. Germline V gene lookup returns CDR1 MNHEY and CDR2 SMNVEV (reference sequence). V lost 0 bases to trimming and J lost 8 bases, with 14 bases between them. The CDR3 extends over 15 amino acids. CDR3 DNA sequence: TGTGCCAGCAGTTTATCGTCTGGGCAGCCGGATGAGCAGTTCTTC. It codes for CASSLSSGQPDEQFF.

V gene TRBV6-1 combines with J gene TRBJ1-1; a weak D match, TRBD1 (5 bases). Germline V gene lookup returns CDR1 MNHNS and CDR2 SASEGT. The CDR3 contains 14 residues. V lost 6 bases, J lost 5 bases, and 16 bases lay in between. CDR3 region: CASSSPGRGTEAFF. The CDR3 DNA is TGTGCCAGCAGCTCCCCAGGGCGTGGAACTGAAGCTTTCTTT.

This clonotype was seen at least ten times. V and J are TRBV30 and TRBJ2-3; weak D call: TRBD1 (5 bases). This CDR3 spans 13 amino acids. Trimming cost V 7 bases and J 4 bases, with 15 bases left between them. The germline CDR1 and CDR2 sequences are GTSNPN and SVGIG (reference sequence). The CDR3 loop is CASTKGNADTQYF. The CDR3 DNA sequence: TGTGCCTCAACCAAGGGGAACGCAGATACGCAGTATTTT. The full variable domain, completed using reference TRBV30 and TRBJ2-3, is SQTIHQWPATLVQPVGSPLSLECTVEGTSNPNLYWYRQAAGRGLQLLFYSVGIGQISSEVPQNLSASRPQDRQFILSSKKLLLSDSGFYLCASTKGNADTQYFGPGTRLTVL.

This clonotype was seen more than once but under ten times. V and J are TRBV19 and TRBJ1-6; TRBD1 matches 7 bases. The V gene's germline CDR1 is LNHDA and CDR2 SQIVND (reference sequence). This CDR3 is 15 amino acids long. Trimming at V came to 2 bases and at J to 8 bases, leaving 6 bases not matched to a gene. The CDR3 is CASSISGQPDSPLHF. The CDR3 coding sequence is TGTGCCAGTAGTATATCGGGACAGCCAGATTCACCCCTCCACTTT. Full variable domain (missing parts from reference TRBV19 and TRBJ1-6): DGGITQSPKYLFRKEGQNVTLSCEQNLNHDAMYWYRQDPGQGLRLIYYSQIVNDFQKGDIAEGYSVSREKKESFPLTVTSAQKNPTAFYLCASSISGQPDSPLHFGNGTRLTVT.

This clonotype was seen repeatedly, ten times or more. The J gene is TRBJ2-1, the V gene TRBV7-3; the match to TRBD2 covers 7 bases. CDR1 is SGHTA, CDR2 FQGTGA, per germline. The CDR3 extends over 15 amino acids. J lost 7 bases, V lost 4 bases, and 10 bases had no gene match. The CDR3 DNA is TGTGCCAGCAGCTCCGGTGGACTAGGGAGAAATGAGCAGTTCTTC. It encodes CASSSGGLGRNEQFF. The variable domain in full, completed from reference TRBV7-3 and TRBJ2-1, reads GAGVSQTPSNKVTEKGKYVELRCDPISGHTALYWYRQSLGQGPEFLIYFQGTGAADDSGLPNDRFFAVRPEGSVSTLKIQRTERGDSAVYLCASSSGGLGRNEQFFGPGTRLTVL.

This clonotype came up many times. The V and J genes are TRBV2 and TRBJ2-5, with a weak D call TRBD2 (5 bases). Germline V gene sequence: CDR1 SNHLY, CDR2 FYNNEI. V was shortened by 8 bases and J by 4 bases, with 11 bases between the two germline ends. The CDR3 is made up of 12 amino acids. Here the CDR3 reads CASVGVSETQYF. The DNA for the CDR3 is TGTGCCAGCGTCGGGGTTTCAGAGACCCAGTACTTC.

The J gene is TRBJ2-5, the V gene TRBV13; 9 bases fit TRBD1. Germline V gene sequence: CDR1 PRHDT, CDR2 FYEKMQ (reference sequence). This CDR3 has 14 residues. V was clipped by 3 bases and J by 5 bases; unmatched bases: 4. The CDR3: CASSLEDRGETQYF. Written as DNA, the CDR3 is TGTGCCAGCAGCTTGGAGGACAGGGGTGAGACCCAGTACTTC. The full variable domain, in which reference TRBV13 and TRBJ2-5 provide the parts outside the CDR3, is AAGVIQSPRHLIKEKRETATLKCYPIPRHDTVYWYQQGPGQDPQFLISFYEKMQSDKGSIPDRFSAQQFSDYHSELNMSSLELGDSALYFCASSLEDRGETQYFGPGTRLLVL.

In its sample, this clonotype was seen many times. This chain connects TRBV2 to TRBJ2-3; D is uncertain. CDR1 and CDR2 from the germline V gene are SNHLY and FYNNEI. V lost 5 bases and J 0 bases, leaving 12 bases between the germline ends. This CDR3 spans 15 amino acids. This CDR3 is CASSLTFTSTDTQYF. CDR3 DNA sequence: TGTGCCAGCAGTCTCACTTTTACTAGCACAGATACGCAGTATTTT.

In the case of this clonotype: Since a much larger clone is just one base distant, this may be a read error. CDR3 in amino acids: CASSPSTLAGAHEQFF. DNA for the CDR3: TGTGCCAGCTCACCATCGACTCTAGCGGGAGCCCATGAGCAGTTCTTC. The chain uses TRBV18 and TRBJ2-1; 10 bases agree with TRBD2. The CDR3 is 16 residues long. The germline V gene encodes CDR1 KGHSH and CDR2 LQKENI. The V and J ends lost 2 bases and 8 bases, in that order; junction bases with no gene match: 9.

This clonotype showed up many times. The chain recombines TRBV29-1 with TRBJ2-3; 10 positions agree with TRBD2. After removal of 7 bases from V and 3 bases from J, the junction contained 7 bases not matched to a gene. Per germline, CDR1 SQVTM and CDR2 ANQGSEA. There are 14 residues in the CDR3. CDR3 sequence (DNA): TGCAGCGCTATCTCTAGCGGGAGAACAGATACGCAGTATTTT. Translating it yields CSAISSGRTDTQYF.

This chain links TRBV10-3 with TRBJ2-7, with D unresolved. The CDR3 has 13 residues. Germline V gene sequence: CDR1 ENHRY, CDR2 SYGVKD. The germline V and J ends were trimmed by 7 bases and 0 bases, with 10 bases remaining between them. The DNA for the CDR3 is TGTGCCATCAAGGGATCCTCCTCCTACGAGCAGTACTTC. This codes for CAIKGSSSYEQYF.

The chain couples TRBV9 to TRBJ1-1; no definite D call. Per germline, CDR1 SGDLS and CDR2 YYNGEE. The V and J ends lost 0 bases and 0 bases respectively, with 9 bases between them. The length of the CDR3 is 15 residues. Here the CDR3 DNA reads TGTGCCAGCAGCGTAGCTGGCGGGATGAACACTGAAGCTTTCTTT. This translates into CASSVAGGMNTEAFF.

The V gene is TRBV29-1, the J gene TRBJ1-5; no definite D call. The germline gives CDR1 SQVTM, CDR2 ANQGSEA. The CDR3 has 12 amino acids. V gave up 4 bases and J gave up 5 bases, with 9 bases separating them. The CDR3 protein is CSVGLPDQPQHF. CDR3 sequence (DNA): TGCAGCGTTGGACTTCCAGATCAGCCCCAGCATTTT.

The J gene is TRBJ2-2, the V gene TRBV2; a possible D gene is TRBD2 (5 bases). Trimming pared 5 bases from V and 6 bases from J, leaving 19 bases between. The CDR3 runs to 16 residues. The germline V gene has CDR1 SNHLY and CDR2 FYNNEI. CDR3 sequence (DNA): TGTGCCAGCAGTCTAGACCCGGGAAGTAGGGCCGGGGAGCTGTTTTTT. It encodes CASSLDPGSRAGELFF.

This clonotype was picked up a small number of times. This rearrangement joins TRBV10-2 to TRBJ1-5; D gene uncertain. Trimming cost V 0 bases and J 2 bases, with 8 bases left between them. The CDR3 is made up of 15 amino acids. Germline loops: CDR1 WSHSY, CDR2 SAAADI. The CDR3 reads CASSESAGGNQPQHF. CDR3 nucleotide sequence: TGCGCCAGCAGTGAGTCGGCGGGCGGCAATCAGCCCCAGCATTTT.

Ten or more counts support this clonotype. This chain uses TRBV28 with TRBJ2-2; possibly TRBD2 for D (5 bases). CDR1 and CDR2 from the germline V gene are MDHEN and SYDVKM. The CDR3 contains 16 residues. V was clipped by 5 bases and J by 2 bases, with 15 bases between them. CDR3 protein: CASSPHPGINTGELFF. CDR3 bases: TGTGCCAGCAGTCCCCACCCGGGAATTAACACCGGGGAGCTGTTTTTT.

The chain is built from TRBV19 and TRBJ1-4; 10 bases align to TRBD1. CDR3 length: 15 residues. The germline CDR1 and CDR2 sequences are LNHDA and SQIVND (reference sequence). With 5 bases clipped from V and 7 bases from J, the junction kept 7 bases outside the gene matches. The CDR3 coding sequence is TGTGCCAGTAGTCTCGGACAGGGGGAGTCTGAAAAACTGTTTTTT. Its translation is CASSLGQGESEKLFF.

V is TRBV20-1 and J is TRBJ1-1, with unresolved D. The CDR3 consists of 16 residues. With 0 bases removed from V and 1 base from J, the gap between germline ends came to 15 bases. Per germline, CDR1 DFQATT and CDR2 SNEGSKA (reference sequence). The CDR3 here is CSARDSLGRANTEAFF. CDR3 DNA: TGCAGTGCTAGAGATTCCCTCGGACGGGCGAACACTGAAGCTTTCTTT.